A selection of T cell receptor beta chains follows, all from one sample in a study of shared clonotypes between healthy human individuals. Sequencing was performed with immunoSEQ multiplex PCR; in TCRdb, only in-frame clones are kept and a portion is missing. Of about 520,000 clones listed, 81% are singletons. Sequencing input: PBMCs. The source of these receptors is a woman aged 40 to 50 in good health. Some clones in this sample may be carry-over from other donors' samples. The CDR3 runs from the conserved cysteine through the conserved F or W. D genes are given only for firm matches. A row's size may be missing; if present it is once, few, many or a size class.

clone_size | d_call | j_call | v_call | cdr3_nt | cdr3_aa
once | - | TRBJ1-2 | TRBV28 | TGTGCCAGCAGTTTACGAGGGGGAACCTACGGCTACACCTTC | CASSLRGGTYGYTF
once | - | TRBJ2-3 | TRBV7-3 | TGTGCCAGCAGCTCCAGACTAGAAACAGATACGCAGTATTTT | CASSSRLETDTQYF
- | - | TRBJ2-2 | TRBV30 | TGTGCCTGGCGAGGGACTTACACCGGGGAGCTGTTTTTT | CAWRGTYTGELFF
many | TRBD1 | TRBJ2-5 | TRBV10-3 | TGTGCCATCAGTGGGGGGACAGGGTACCCACAAGAGACCCAGTACTTC | CAISGGTGYPQETQYF
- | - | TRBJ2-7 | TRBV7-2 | TGTGCCAGCAGCTTAAGTGGGGGCCCATACGAGCAGTACTTC | CASSLSGGPYEQYF
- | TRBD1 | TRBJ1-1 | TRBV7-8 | TGTGCCAGCACAACAGGGGTGGGAGAGCGAGCTTTCTTT | CASTTGVGERAFF
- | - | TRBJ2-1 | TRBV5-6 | TGTGCCAGCAGCTTGTTCGGATCTGTATTTAGCTCCTACAATGAGCAGTTCTTC | CASSLFGSVFSSYNEQFF
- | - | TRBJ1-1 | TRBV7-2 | TGTGCCAGCAGCTTAGGCAGGTTGGCTACTGAAGCTTTCTTT | CASSLGRLATEAFF
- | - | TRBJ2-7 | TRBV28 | TGTGCCAGCAAGGCGGACCCGACCCTCTACGAGCAGTACTTC | CASKADPTLYEQYF
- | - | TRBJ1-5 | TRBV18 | TGTGCCAGCTCACCTACCGAGCGGGGTCAGCCCCAGCATTTT | CASSPTERGQPQHF
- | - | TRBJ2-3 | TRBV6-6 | TGTGCCAGCAGGGGAGGTACGCAGTATTTT | CASRGGTQYF
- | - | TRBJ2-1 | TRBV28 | TGTGCCAGCAGTCCCCCACGGGTTGGATTCTACAATGAGCAGTTCTTC | CASSPPRVGFYNEQFF
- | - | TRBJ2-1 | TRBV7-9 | TGTGCCAGCAGGTCGGGGGGCGGACGTATATGGTTCTTC | CASRSGGGRIWFF
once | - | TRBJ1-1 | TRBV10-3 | TGTGCCATCAGCACATCCGAGGTCCGGCCCACTGAAGCTTTCTTT | CAISTSEVRPTEAFF
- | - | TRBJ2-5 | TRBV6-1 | TGTGCCAGCACCTCCGGGACACGCCAAGAGACCCAGTACTTC | CASTSGTRQETQYF
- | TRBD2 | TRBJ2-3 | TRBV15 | TGTGCCACCTCGAGCGGGAGGCACGTATCCGCAGATACGCAGTATTTT | CATSSGRHVSADTQYF
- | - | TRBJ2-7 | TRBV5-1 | TGCGCCAGCAGCTTGGGTATCGGTAAAGCGGCCGACGAGCAGTACTTC | CASSLGIGKAADEQYF
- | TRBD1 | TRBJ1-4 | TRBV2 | TGTGCCAGCAGTGCGACCGGGACAGGGGGAGAAAAACTGTTTTTT | CASSATGTGGEKLFF